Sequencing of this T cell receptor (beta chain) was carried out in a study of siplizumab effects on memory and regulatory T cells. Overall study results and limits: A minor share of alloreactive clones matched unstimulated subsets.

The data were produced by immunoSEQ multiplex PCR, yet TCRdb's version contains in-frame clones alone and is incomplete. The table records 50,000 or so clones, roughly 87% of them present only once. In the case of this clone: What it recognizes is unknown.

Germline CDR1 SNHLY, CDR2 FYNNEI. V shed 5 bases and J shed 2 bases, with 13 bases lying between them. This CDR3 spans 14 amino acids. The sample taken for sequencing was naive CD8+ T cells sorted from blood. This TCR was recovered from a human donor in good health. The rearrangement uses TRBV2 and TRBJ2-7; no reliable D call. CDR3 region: CASSHSRTPYEQYF. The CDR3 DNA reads TGTGCCAGCAGTCATTCTAGAACCCCCTACGAGCAGTACTTC. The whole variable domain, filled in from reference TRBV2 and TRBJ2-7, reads EPEVTQTPSHQVTQMGQEVILRCVPISNHLYFYWYRQILGQKVEFLVSFYNNEISEKSEIFDDQFSVERPDGSNFTLKIRSTKLEDSAMYFCASSHSRTPYEQYFGPGTRLTVT.